This T cell receptor (beta chain) stems from a study of T cells in Graves' hyperthyroidism and ophthalmopathy. Between the trimmed V and J ends, which lost 2 bases and 1 base, there was a span of 11 bases. Germline CDR1 is GTSNPN and CDR2 is SVGIG (reference sequence). This CDR3 contains 14 residues. RNA transcripts gave rise to amplified TCR beta CDR3 regions. During a first-round RT-PCR of the TCR CDR3, the HTBI primer set was used. Using its own MiXCR run on the multiplex PCR reads, TCRdb lists one record per CDR3 protein. The sample yields 350,000 or so distinct CDR3 sequences, around a sixth seen once. At least ten counts were recorded for this clonotype. Any patient presenting with uncontrolled infection, other autoimmune disease, pregnancy or lactation was left out. Each diagnosis drew on symptoms, thyroxine, TRAb, thyroid ultrasound and orbital computed tomography findings. PBMCs were obtained from 10 ml fresh peripheral blood.

The chain links TRBV30 to TRBJ1-1; D ambiguous. The receptor's source is a woman in her forties with Graves' ophthalmopathy. Sequenced material: blood. CDR3 DNA: TGTGCCTGGAGTCATCTAGTTGAGAACACTGAAGCTTTCTTT. Translating gives CAWSHLVENTEAFF. Looking up the rest from reference TRBV30 and TRBJ1-1 gives the full variable domain: SQTIHQWPATLVQPVGSPLSLECTVEGTSNPNLYWYRQAAGRGLQLLFYSVGIGQISSEVPQNLSASRPQDRQFILSSKKLLLSDSGFYLCAWSHLVENTEAFFGQGTRLTVV.